This T cell receptor beta chain was retrieved from a study of radiotherapy plus CTLA-4 blockade in lung cancer (dated by TCRdb to 2016 to 2018). Regarding the study in general: Among the enrolled patients, around 17% had an objective response, and less than 40% reached disease control. On the study overall, not on this receptor specifically: The strongest predictors of response were reported to be early dynamic shifts in blood T cell clones along with a rise in serum interferon-beta following radiation. After treatment with radiotherapy and ipilimumab, TCR clones that came from tumors expanded in the peripheral blood.

The method was the immunoSEQ multiplex PCR assay. Held by TCRdb, this immuneACCESS table contains in-frame sequences only and omits some clones. Under half of the omission traces to an unresolved V gene where checked; the cause of the rest is unknown. The sample has 50,000 to 65,000 clones on record, just under 85% of them singletons. The ten biggest clones cover 5% to 6.5% of the sample. In this study, focal radiation therapy paired with CTLA-4 blockade (ipilimumab) was tested in patients who had chemo-refractory metastatic non-small-cell lung cancer. Details on this clone: Its specific antigen is unknown. No much larger clone is present one base from it, and per-base qualities are unavailable.

The starting material was peripheral blood, obtained from a patient treated with radiotherapy plus ipilimumab. The TCR originated in a human donor with non-small cell lung cancer whose response to radiotherapy plus ipilimumab could not be evaluated.

The bases read TGTGCCAGCAGTGAAACAGGGGCCTCTGGAAACACCATATATTTT. It translates as CASSETGASGNTIYF. This chain is built from TRBV6-1 and TRBJ1-3; the central 7 bases match TRBD1. As encoded in the germline V gene, CDR1 is MNHNS while CDR2 is SASEGT. The CDR3 covers 15 residues, taking in both the cysteine and the phenylalanine. CDR3 DNA only is kept here, 45 bases in frame from base 1. Trimming takes 2 bases off V and 0 bases off J; junction bases not matched to a gene: 1.